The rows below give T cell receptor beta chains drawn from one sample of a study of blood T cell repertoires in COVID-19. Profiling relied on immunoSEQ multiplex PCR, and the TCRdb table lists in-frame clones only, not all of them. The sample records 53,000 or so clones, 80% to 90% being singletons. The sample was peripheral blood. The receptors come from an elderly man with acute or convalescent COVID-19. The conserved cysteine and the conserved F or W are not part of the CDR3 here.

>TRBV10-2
ASSVQGAANTEAF
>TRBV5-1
ASSLAGRGNEQY
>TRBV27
ASSPSRWQPQH
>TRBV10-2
ASSATGGGSPLH
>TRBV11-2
ASSFSGSTDTQY
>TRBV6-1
ASSEGYRDYEQY
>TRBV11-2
ASSRRQGSGGGWNEQF
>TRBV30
AWSWANFEKLF
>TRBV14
ASSPWGGSYNEQF
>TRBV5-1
ASSLEAGRNTIY
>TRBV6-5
ASSRLTDNSPLH
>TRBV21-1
ASSRRGEPLEQY
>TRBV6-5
ASTLTGVQYGYT
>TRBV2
ASSEGRVGNEKLF
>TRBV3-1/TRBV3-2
ASSLGQWGSPLH
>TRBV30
AWGERNEQF
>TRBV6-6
ASNSGGVNTEAF
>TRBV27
ASSRKTGSLSEAF
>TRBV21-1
ASTRTKRGEQF
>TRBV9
ASSGAGGRGDTQY
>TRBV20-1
SASLPRTGTYEQY
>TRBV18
ASSPRSTGGNIQY
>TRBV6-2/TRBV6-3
ASSYGAGAVGTQY
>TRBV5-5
ASSLRRIDGYEQY
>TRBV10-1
ASSSSTDTQY
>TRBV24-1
ATSGGGGFTDTQY
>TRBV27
ASRERGGSYEQY
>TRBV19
ASSVQNSGNTIY
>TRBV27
ASSARQGDNSPLH
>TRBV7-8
ASSFGNRDTEAF
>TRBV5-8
ASSLGQEAYSNQPQH
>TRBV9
ASSVNQGNPYGYT
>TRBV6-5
ASSYSRTEAF
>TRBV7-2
ASSLIRGGLETQY
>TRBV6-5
ASRKGEGRRTEAF
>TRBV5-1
ASSLEGRAHEKLF
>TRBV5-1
ASTGPGGASGANVLT